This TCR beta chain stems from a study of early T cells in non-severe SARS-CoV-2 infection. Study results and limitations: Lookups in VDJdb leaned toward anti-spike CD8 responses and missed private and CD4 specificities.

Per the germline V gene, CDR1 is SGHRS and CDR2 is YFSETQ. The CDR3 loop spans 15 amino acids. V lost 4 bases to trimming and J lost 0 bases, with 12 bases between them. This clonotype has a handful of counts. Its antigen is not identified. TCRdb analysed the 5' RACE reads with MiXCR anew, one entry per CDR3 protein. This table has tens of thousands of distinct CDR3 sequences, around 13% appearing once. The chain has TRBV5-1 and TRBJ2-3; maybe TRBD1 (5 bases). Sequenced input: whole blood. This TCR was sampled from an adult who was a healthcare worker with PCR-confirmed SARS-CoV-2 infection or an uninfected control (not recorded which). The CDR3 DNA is TGCGCCAGCAGCCACGCGACAGCTAGCACAGATACGCAGTATTTT. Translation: CASSHATASTDTQYF.